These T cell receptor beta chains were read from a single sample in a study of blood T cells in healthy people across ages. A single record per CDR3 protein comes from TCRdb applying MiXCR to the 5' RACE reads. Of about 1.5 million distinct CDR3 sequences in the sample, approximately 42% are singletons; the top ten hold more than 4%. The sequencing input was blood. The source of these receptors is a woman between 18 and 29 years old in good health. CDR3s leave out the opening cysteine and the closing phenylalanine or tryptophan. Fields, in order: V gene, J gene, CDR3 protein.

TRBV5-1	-	ASSSLAGGPGETQY
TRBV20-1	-	SARDPGLATQETQF
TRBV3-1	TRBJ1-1	ASSQWTTLNTEAF
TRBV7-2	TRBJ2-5	ASSLVGGFQETQY
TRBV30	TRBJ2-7	AWAQGYEQY
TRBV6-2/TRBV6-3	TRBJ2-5	ASSGLTLETQY
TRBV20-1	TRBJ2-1	SAGDRGGYNEQF
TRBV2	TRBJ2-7	ASSEASIRDEQY
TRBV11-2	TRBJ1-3	ASLDWGSGNTIY
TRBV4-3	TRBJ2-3	ASSQDRLAGGTDPQY
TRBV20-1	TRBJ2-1	SRKGYCDEQF